This passage covers 18 T cell receptor beta chains from one sample sequenced in a study of Graves' ophthalmopathy and Graves' hyperthyroidism. The authors amplified TCR beta CDR3 regions from RNA transcripts. The first round was an RT-PCR with HTBI primers, and the second round was a multiplex PCR. MiXCR was run by TCRdb on the multiplex PCR reads, yielding one entry per CDR3 protein. The sample holds under 350,000 distinct CDR3 sequences, 15% to 20% seen once. What was sequenced was peripheral blood. These receptors were obtained from an adult man with Graves' ophthalmopathy.

This clonotype was recorded at least ten times. The chain combines TRBV6-2 or TRBV6-3 with TRBJ2-5, with D hard to call. The length of the CDR3 is 12 residues. V dropped 2 bases and J dropped 5 bases, with 6 bases sitting between them. CDR1 and CDR2 from the germline V gene are MNHEY and SVGEGT. The CDR3 region is CASSYRKETQYF. In DNA, the CDR3 is TGTGCCAGCAGTTACCGGAAGGAGACCCAGTACTTC.

Ten or more counts support this clonotype. The chain combines TRBV7-6 with TRBJ2-2; no reliable D call. Germline V gene sequence: CDR1 SGHVS, CDR2 FNYEAQ. Trimming took off 1 base at V and 4 bases at J, with 10 bases between the two ends. The CDR3 length is 15 residues. DNA of the CDR3: TGTGCCAGCAGCTTAGGAACCTTAAGCACCGGGGAGCTGTTTTTT. Translated, it gives CASSLGTLSTGELFF.

This clonotype showed up just once. The chain combines TRBV6-5 with TRBJ2-5, with TRBD2 identical over 7 bases. V lost 6 bases and J lost 3; bases outside the gene matches: 1. This CDR3 is 12 amino acids long. Germline assignment: CDR1 MNHEY and CDR2 SVGAGI. This chain's CDR3 is CASSGTKETQYF. CDR3 bases: TGTGCCAGCAGCGGGACTAAAGAGACCCAGTACTTC.

This clonotype was recorded at least ten times. This chain connects TRBV20-1 to TRBJ1-1, with no clear D. Germline V lookup: CDR1 DFQATT, CDR2 SNEGSKA (reference sequence). Trimming took off 4 bases at V and 0 bases at J, with 15 bases between the two ends. The CDR3 has 15 residues. CDR3 sequence (DNA): TGCAGTGCTACGCGGACGGGAGAAATGAACACTGAAGCTTTCTTT. Its translation: CSATRTGEMNTEAFF.

In this sample, this clonotype turned up once. The rearrangement links TRBV6-1 to TRBJ1-5; 7 nucleotides agree with TRBD1. The V gene end was trimmed by 5 bases and the J gene end by 3 bases; junction bases not matched to a gene: 7. Germline assignment: CDR1 MNHNS and CDR2 SASEGT. The CDR3 contains 15 residues. As DNA, the CDR3 is TGTGCCAGCAGTAGAACAACAGGGGCCAATCAGCCCCAGCATTTT. This codes for CASSRTTGANQPQHF.

This clonotype was seen only a few times. CDR3 protein: CASRKDSVSYEQYF. The CDR3 bases are TGTGCCAGCAGAAAGGACAGTGTATCCTACGAGCAGTACTTC. The chain links TRBV12-3 or TRBV12-4 to TRBJ2-7; TRBD1 might be the D (6 bases). V was cut by 6 bases and J by 1 base, with 13 bases left in between. The CDR3 has 14 amino acids.

This clonotype has at least ten counts. The rearrangement joins TRBV6-4 to TRBJ2-2, with TRBD1 matching over 11 bases. Germline CDR1 is MRHNA and CDR2 is SNTAGT. The V segment lost 6 bases and the J segment 4 bases; nucleotides outside the gene matches: 16. The CDR3 contains 19 residues. CDR3: CASSTARTGGSMGTGELFF. The CDR3 DNA reads as TGTGCCAGCAGCACCGCCCGGACAGGGGGCTCTATGGGCACCGGGGAGCTGTTTTTT.

The table lists this clonotype with many counts. The chain combines TRBV28 with TRBJ2-2; unclear D gene. The CDR3 spans 14 residues. Trimming took 3 bases from V and 6 from J, leaving 11 bases between them. In germline, CDR1 is MDHEN, CDR2 SYDVKM. CDR3 sequence reads: CASSLWGLAGELFF. The DNA for the CDR3 is TGTGCCAGCAGTTTGTGGGGTCTCGCCGGGGAGCTGTTTTTT.

The chain employs TRBV5-1 and TRBJ1-1; perhaps TRBD1 as D (6 bases). The CDR3 is made up of 14 amino acids. Trimming cost V 2 bases and J 4 bases, with 12 bases left between them. From germline, CDR1 is SGHRS and CDR2 YFSETQ. The CDR3, as DNA: TGCGCCAGCAGCTTCAATCCAGGGGTCACTGAAGCTTTCTTT. Translation gives CASSFNPGVTEAFF.

This clonotype came up many times. V is TRBV5-1 and J is TRBJ2-2; 7 bases align to TRBD1. In germline, CDR1 is SGHRS, CDR2 YFSETQ. Trimming took 5 bases from V and 7 from J; bases not matched to a gene: 8. The CDR3 runs 14 residues. Written as DNA, the CDR3 is TGCGCCAGCAGTGCCGGGACAGTAATCGGGGAGCTGTTTTTT. Protein product: CASSAGTVIGELFF.

This clonotype was seen at least ten times. The V call is TRBV6-5, the J call TRBJ1-2, with 10 bases matching TRBD1. Germline values: CDR1 MNHEY, CDR2 SVGAGI. With 0 bases clipped from V and 8 bases from J, the junction kept 12 bases outside the gene matches. The CDR3 length is 17 residues. The CDR3 sequence is CASSYSALTGGAGGYTF. CDR3 sequence (DNA): TGTGCCAGCAGTTACTCGGCACTGACAGGGGGCGCGGGGGGCTACACCTTC.

The sample holds many counts of this clonotype. The V and J genes are TRBV7-3 and TRBJ1-2; no definite D call. The germline gives CDR1 SGHTA, CDR2 FQGTGA. This CDR3 contains 15 residues. V gave up 5 bases and J gave up 3 bases, with 16 bases separating them. For the CDR3, the DNA is TGTGCCAGCAGCCGCCTCCAGGCCCCGGACTATGGCTACACCTTC. Residues: CASSRLQAPDYGYTF. The full variable domain, with the rest looked up from reference TRBV7-3 and TRBJ1-2, is GAGVSQTPSNKVTEKGKYVELRCDPISGHTALYWYRQSLGQGPEFLIYFQGTGAADDSGLPNDRFFAVRPEGSVSTLKIQRTERGDSAVYLCASSRLQAPDYGYTFGSGTRLTVV.

The chain employs TRBV6-2 or TRBV6-3 and TRBJ2-7; D unclear. V gave up 2 bases and J gave up 0 bases, with 17 bases separating them. This CDR3 has 17 residues. The germline gives CDR1 MNHEY, CDR2 SVGEGT. In nucleotides, the CDR3 is TGTGCCAGCAGTTACGGGCCTTCGGAGTGGAGCTCCTACGAGCAGTACTTC. This codes for CASSYGPSEWSSYEQYF.

Many counts were recorded for this clonotype. This chain joins TRBV11-3 and TRBJ2-4, with D perhaps matching TRBD1 or TRBD2 (5 bases each). V was shortened by 0 bases and J by 16 bases, with 16 bases between the two germline ends. The CDR3 contains 13 residues. The germline CDR1 and CDR2 sequences are SGHNT and YENEEA. The CDR3 loop reads CASSLEVEGTQYF. CDR3 nucleotides: TGTGCCAGCAGCTTAGAGGTTGAGGGGACGCAATACTTC.

This clonotype appeared many times. The chain is built from TRBV9 and TRBJ2-2; tentatively, D is TRBD2 (5 bases). Looked up from germline, CDR1 is SGDLS and CDR2 is YYNGEE. The length of the CDR3 is 15 residues. V lost 0 bases, J lost 4 bases, and 10 bases lay in between. CDR3 loop: CASSVGRGSTGELFF. The CDR3 DNA is TGTGCCAGCAGCGTAGGACGGGGATCCACCGGGGAGCTGTTTTTT.

Many counts were recorded for this clonotype. J is TRBJ1-6 and V is TRBV9; TRBD1 might be the D (5 bases). This CDR3 region has 14 residues. Looked up from germline, CDR1 is SGDLS and CDR2 is YYNGEE. The germline V and J ends were trimmed by 4 bases and 8 bases, with 13 bases remaining between them. The CDR3 DNA follows: TGTGCCAGCAGCCTGGGACCGGAGTATTCACCCCTCCACTTT. As protein: CASSLGPEYSPLHF.

At least ten counts were recorded for this clonotype. The chain combines TRBV4-1 with TRBJ2-7, with D perhaps TRBD1 or TRBD2 (6 bases each). Germline-derived CDR1 and CDR2 are MGHRA and YSYEKL. Trimming left V 2 bases short and J 3 bases short, with 11 bases between. The CDR3 runs 14 residues. The CDR3 reads CASSQLGGNYEQYF. The CDR3 nucleotides are TGCGCCAGCAGCCAACTGGGGGGCAACTACGAGCAGTACTTC.

At least ten counts were recorded for this clonotype. The chain employs TRBV7-2 and TRBJ2-7, with 8 bases that match TRBD1. The CDR3 runs 14 residues. V was pared by 0 bases and J by 6 bases, with 4 bases of the junction left unmatched. From germline, CDR1 is SGHTA and CDR2 FQGNSA. CDR3 nucleotides: TGTGCCAGCAGCTTAGCGCCAGGGGGCGGCGAGCAGTACTTC. This encodes CASSLAPGGGEQYF.